The 28 T cell receptor beta chains presented below share a single source sample, sequenced in a study of cytomegalovirus exposure and HLA in healthy donors. The protocol was immunoSEQ multiplex PCR, while the TCRdb copy is restricted to in-frame clones and leaves out a portion. The sample has roughly 130,000 clones; 86% are singletons. Sequenced sample: PBMCs. All receptors come from a young man in good health and CMV-seronegative.

This clone was observed a few times. The genes are TRBV4-2 and TRBJ2-5; D not certain. V shed 2 bases and J shed 4 bases, with 8 bases lying between them. CDR1 and CDR2 (germline): LGHNA, YNFKEQ. This CDR3 is built from 13 residues. CDR3 coding DNA: TGTGCCAGCAGCCAACAACTCGGAGAGACCCAGTACTTC. Translation: CASSQQLGETQYF.

V is TRBV4-1 and J is TRBJ2-7; 10 nucleotides agree with TRBD1. This CDR3 spans 17 amino acids. The germline gives CDR1 MGHRA, CDR2 YSYEKL. V dropped 1 base and J dropped 3; count of bases not matched to a gene: 9. This chain's CDR3 is CASSQVPGQGRIYEQYF. CDR3 DNA: TGCGCCAGCAGCCAAGTACCGGGACAGGGGCGGATCTACGAGCAGTACTTC.

The chain recombines TRBV4-1 with TRBJ1-5, with D uncertain. Deletions cut 3 bases from V and 0 bases from J, with 9 bases between. CDR3 size: 15 residues. The germline V gene encodes CDR1 MGHRA and CDR2 YSYEKL. DNA for the CDR3: TGCGCCAGCAGCCACGAGGGCTATAGCAATCAGCCCCAGCATTTT. This sequence encodes CASSHEGYSNQPQHF.

The rearrangement uses TRBV6-5 and TRBJ1-5; D is possibly TRBD1 (5 bases). The V gene lost 6 bases and the J gene lost 9 bases, with 15 bases spanning the gap. Germline assignment: CDR1 MNHEY and CDR2 SVGAGI. The CDR3 has 13 residues. The CDR3 nucleotides are TGTGCCAGCAGCCCCACAGGCACCCGGCCCCAGCATTTT. Translating it yields CASSPTGTRPQHF.

The chain carries TRBV5-8 and TRBJ2-1; TRBD2 matches 8 bases. Germline CDR1 is SGHTS and CDR2 is YDEGEE. This CDR3 region has 16 residues. V trimming: 1 base; J trimming: 5 bases; junction bases outside the gene matches: 8. The CDR3 nucleotides read TGTGCCAGCAGCTTGAATTTCGGACTAGCTCACAATGAGCAGTTCTTC. Its translation is CASSLNFGLAHNEQFF.

DNA of the CDR3: TGTGCCAGCAGGTTGGAGGGAGGGCAAGAGACCCAGTACTTC. Its translation: CASRLEGGQETQYF. The chain recombines TRBV27 with TRBJ2-5, with 7 positions matching TRBD2. CDR3 length: 14 amino acids. V lost 6 bases and J lost 2; bases outside the gene matches: 6. From germline, CDR1 is MNHEY and CDR2 SMNVEV (reference sequence).

The chain employs TRBV5-1 and TRBJ2-7; D perhaps matches TRBD1 (6 bases). Germline values: CDR1 SGHRS, CDR2 YFSETQ. This CDR3 contains 14 residues. Trimming removed 4 bases from V and 2 bases from J, with 13 bases in between. The CDR3: CASSLQGQTYEQYF. The CDR3 coding sequence is TGCGCCAGCAGCCTCCAGGGGCAAACCTACGAGCAGTACTTC.

This sequence joins TRBV4-1 and TRBJ2-1; D call uncertain. CDR1 and CDR2 from the germline V gene are MGHRA and YSYEKL. Trimming removed 4 bases from V and 0 bases from J, with 10 bases in between. The CDR3 runs to 15 residues. DNA of the CDR3: TGCGCCAGCAGCCCCCCATTTAGCTCCTACAATGAGCAGTTCTTC. The encoded protein is CASSPPFSSYNEQFF.

The chain combines TRBV29-1 with TRBJ2-7; 10 bases are a match to TRBD2. With V trimmed by 7 bases and J by 0 bases, 6 bases remained unmatched. The germline V gene encodes CDR1 SQVTM and CDR2 ANQGSEA. This CDR3 contains 14 residues. Here the CDR3 reads CSADSGGTSYEQYF. CDR3 nucleotide sequence: TGCAGCGCGGATAGCGGGGGGACCTCCTACGAGCAGTACTTC.

This chain connects TRBV9 to TRBJ2-2; 14 bases are a match to TRBD2. The CDR3 is 17 amino acids. CDR1 and CDR2 from the germline V gene are SGDLS and YYNGEE. The trim removed 2 bases at V and 5 bases at J, leaving 5 bases unmatched. For the CDR3, the DNA is TGTGCCAGCAGCGTGGGGACTAGCGGGAGTTGGACCGGGGAGCTGTTTTTT. Protein sequence: CASSVGTSGSWTGELFF.

V and J are TRBV5-1 and TRBJ1-4, with 7 bases fitting TRBD1. Germline V lookup: CDR1 SGHRS, CDR2 YFSETQ. The CDR3 runs 14 residues. V lost 4 bases to trimming and J lost 5 bases; unmatched junction nucleotides: 5. CDR3 nucleotides: TGCGCCAGCAGCGCCGGACAGGACAATGAAAAACTGTTTTTT. The encoded protein is CASSAGQDNEKLFF.

The V gene is TRBV9, the J gene TRBJ2-2, with a possible D match to TRBD1 (6 bases). Trimming removed 3 bases at V and 1 base at J, with 10 bases between. The germline V gene encodes CDR1 SGDLS and CDR2 YYNGEE. The CDR3 sequence is 15 residues long. The CDR3 here is CASSDGQWNTGELFF. The CDR3 bases are TGTGCCAGCAGCGATGGACAGTGGAACACCGGGGAGCTGTTTTTT.

To note about this clone: Other DNA sequences within the sample encode an identical CDR3. This chain connects TRBV11-2 to TRBJ2-7; TRBD2 agrees at 13 bases. CDR1 and CDR2 from the germline V gene are SGHAT and FQNNGV. J lost 1 base, V lost 4 bases, and 4 bases had no gene match. This CDR3 has 16 amino acids. CDR3 region: CASSSPGLAGSYEQYF. Here the CDR3 DNA reads TGTGCCAGCAGCTCTCCGGGACTAGCGGGGTCCTACGAGCAGTACTTC.

V gene TRBV5-5 combines with J gene TRBJ1-5, with no clear D. Per germline, CDR1 SGHKS and CDR2 YYEKEE (reference sequence). The CDR3 is made up of 15 amino acids. Between the trimmed V and J ends, which lost 0 bases and 5 bases, there was a span of 12 bases. The CDR3 DNA follows: TGTGCCAGCAGCTTGGAGTCCTTTGGAGATCAGCCCCAGCATTTT. It encodes CASSLESFGDQPQHF.

This chain connects TRBV6-5 to TRBJ1-2; D unclear. Germline values: CDR1 MNHEY, CDR2 SVGAGI. This CDR3 contains 15 residues. Trimming left V 6 bases short and J 4 bases short, with 18 bases between. CDR3 in DNA: TGTGCCAGCAGCGGATTGGACGGGGTACTCTATGGCTACACCTTC. Its translation is CASSGLDGVLYGYTF.

This chain uses TRBV7-7 with TRBJ2-1; 11 bases line up with TRBD2. The CDR3 runs to 16 residues. J lost 10 bases, V lost 4 bases, and 12 bases had no gene match. Germline-derived CDR1 and CDR2 are SSHAT and FNYEAQ (reference sequence). The DNA of the CDR3 is TGTGCCAGCAGCTCGGGACTAGCGGCCCAGGGGACCGAGCAGTTCTTC. Residues: CASSSGLAAQGTEQFF.

V usage is TRBV2 and J usage is TRBJ1-2; 11 bases are shared with TRBD1. The J segment lost 3 bases and the V segment lost 4 bases, leaving 4 bases of the junction unmatched. Germline V CDR1 and CDR2: SNHLY, FYNNEI. This CDR3 spans 15 amino acids. The CDR3 region is CASSGGQGAYYGYTF. DNA for the CDR3: TGTGCCAGCAGTGGAGGACAGGGGGCCTACTATGGCTACACCTTC.

V and J are TRBV29-1 and TRBJ2-7; D is ambiguous. The CDR3 runs to 13 residues. Deletions cut 1 base from V and 0 bases from J, with 7 bases between. Per the germline V gene, CDR1 is SQVTM and CDR2 is ANQGSEA. The CDR3 is CSVEGQSSYEQYF. In DNA, the CDR3 is TGCAGCGTTGAAGGGCAAAGCTCCTACGAGCAGTACTTC.

Here the CDR3 DNA reads TGTGCCACAATAAGCGGGGGCAGAAACACCGGGGAGCTGTTTTTT. It is translated as CATISGGRNTGELFF. The chain uses TRBV10-3 and TRBJ2-2, with TRBD2 matching over 8 bases. Germline V lookup: CDR1 ENHRY, CDR2 SYGVKD. V gave up 10 bases and J gave up 2 bases; unmatched junction bases: 9. The CDR3 extends over 15 amino acids.

This clone was found once. The chain combines TRBV9 with TRBJ1-5; 8 positions match TRBD1. Germline CDR1 is SGDLS and CDR2 is YYNGEE. The CDR3 sequence is 14 residues long. J lost 1 base, V lost 3 bases, and 0 bases had no gene match. Written as DNA, the CDR3 is TGTGCCAGCAGCGGACAGGGGAGCAATCAGCCCCAGCATTTT. It specifies CASSGQGSNQPQHF.

The chain links TRBV7-9 to TRBJ1-1; D is uncertain. Germline V gene data show CDR1 as SEHNR and CDR2 as FQNEAQ (reference sequence). CDR3 length: 13 amino acids. V shed 6 bases and J shed 0 bases, with 8 bases lying between them. CDR3 sequence reads: CASRGPLNTEAFF. CDR3 in DNA: TGTGCCAGCAGGGGCCCCTTGAACACTGAAGCTTTCTTT.

This clone was recorded a few times. The V call is TRBV5-4, the J call TRBJ1-4; a weak D match, TRBD1 (6 bases). Trimming removed 4 bases at V and 8 bases at J, with 15 bases between. Germline CDR1 and CDR2: SGHNT and YYREEE (reference sequence). The CDR3 has 14 residues. The CDR3 DNA reads as TGTGCCAGCAGCCCGGGCAGGGGAACGGAAAAACTGTTTTTT. Its protein is CASSPGRGTEKLFF.

The J gene is TRBJ1-4, the V gene TRBV7-2, with 9 bases lining up with TRBD1. This CDR3 has 18 amino acids. Germline loops: CDR1 SGHTA, CDR2 FQGNSA. With 3 bases clipped from V and 5 bases from J, the junction kept 13 bases outside the gene matches. The DNA for the CDR3 is TGTGCCAGCAGCTTCGGACAGGGGATTTCGGCGGGGAATGAAAAACTGTTTTTT. Its protein is CASSFGQGISAGNEKLFF. The entire variable domain, with the rest obtained from reference TRBV7-2 and TRBJ1-4, is as follows: GAGVSQSPSNKVTEKGKDVELRCDPISGHTALYWYRQSLGQGLEFLIYFQGNSAPDKSGLPSDRFSAERTGGSVSTLTIQRTQQEDSAVYLCASSFGQGISAGNEKLFFGSGTQLSVL.

V usage is TRBV18 and J usage is TRBJ1-2; D is possibly TRBD1 (5 bases). This CDR3 has 14 amino acids. CDR1 is KGHSH, CDR2 LQKENI, per germline. The ends were cut back, 2 bases at V and 6 bases at J, with 13 bases in the middle. The CDR3 bases are TGTGCCAGCTCACCAGTGACAGCTTACGATGGCTACACCTTC. This encodes CASSPVTAYDGYTF.

This clone was observed a single time. V gene TRBV7-8 combines with J gene TRBJ1-1; D is uncertain. CDR1 and CDR2 from the germline V gene are SGHVS and FQNEAQ. V lost 5 bases, J lost 5 bases, and 12 bases lay in between. The CDR3 spans 13 residues. The CDR3 DNA reads TGTGCCAGCAGCGAGCACCGGGGAACTGAAGCTTTCTTT. Protein sequence: CASSEHRGTEAFF.

The gene calls are TRBV19 and TRBJ2-5; TRBD2 matches at 9 bases. With 4 bases clipped from V and 5 bases from J, the junction kept 14 bases outside the gene matches. CDR1 and CDR2 (germline): LNHDA, SQIVND (reference sequence). This CDR3 region has 17 residues. CDR3 bases: TGTGCCAGTAGTAGCCCCCTCGGAGCGGGGGGCCCCGAGACCCAGTACTTC. It specifies CASSSPLGAGGPETQYF.

The chain combines TRBV4-1 with TRBJ2-4, with 13 bases that match TRBD2. This CDR3 has 18 residues. The V and J ends lost 4 bases and 2 bases, in that order; junction bases with no gene match: 8. CDR1 and CDR2 (germline): MGHRA, YSYEKL. The CDR3 nucleotides read TGCGCCAGCAGCCCGCCGGGACTAGCGGGGCCCACCAAAAACATTCAGTACTTC. Amino acid sequence: CASSPPGLAGPTKNIQYF.

This chain links TRBV7-8 with TRBJ2-7; 13 positions agree with TRBD2. This CDR3 has 18 amino acids. The germline CDR1 and CDR2 sequences are SGHVS and FQNEAQ. The junction had 10 bases not matched to a gene; V was cut back by 2 bases and J by 3 bases. Here the CDR3 reads CASSLPLWTSGGLYEQYF. The DNA for the CDR3 is TGTGCCAGCAGCTTACCACTTTGGACTAGCGGGGGCCTCTACGAGCAGTACTTC.